A single sample gave rise to the 32 T cell receptor beta chains below, sequenced in a study of cytomegalovirus exposure and HLA in healthy donors. This PCR relied on a set of 60 Vbeta primers and 13 Jbeta primers. Produced via immunoSEQ multiplex PCR; TCRdb's table is partial and in-frame only. The table includes 120,000 or so clones, roughly 70% detected once. Sequenced material: PBMCs. These receptors were collected from a man aged 35 to 55 in good health and CMV-seropositive.

This clone was seen a few times. This rearrangement joins TRBV27 to TRBJ2-1, with 7 bases aligning to TRBD2. Trimming removed 3 bases from V and 7 bases from J; junction bases left unmatched: 9. This CDR3 is built from 15 residues. The germline V gene encodes CDR1 MNHEY and CDR2 SMNVEV (reference sequence). The CDR3 DNA reads TGTGCCAGCAGTTTTTCCCGACTAGCTCGGAATGAGCAGTTCTTC. It yields the protein CASSFSRLARNEQFF.

V and J are TRBV5-4 and TRBJ2-1, with 13 bases identical to TRBD2. V lost 3 bases, J lost 7 bases, and 10 bases stayed unmatched. Per the germline V gene, CDR1 is SGHNT and CDR2 is YYREEE (reference sequence). There are 17 residues in the CDR3. CDR3: CASSSDRTSGRSNEQFF. CDR3 nucleotide sequence: TGTGCCAGCAGCTCTGACAGGACTAGCGGGAGATCAAATGAGCAGTTCTTC.

This rearrangement joins TRBV7-8 to TRBJ2-1, with a weak D call TRBD2 (6 bases). CDR3 length: 11 amino acids. Trimming stripped 5 bases from V and 13 bases from J, with 12 bases between. Germline V gene lookup returns CDR1 SGHVS and CDR2 FQNEAQ. The CDR3 here is CASSPSGLQFF. In nucleotides, the CDR3 is TGTGCCAGCAGCCCAAGCGGGCTCCAGTTCTTC.

The count of this clone is one. The chain links TRBV6-1 to TRBJ2-7, with D hard to call. Per the germline V gene, CDR1 is MNHNS and CDR2 is SASEGT. V lost 4 bases, J lost 0 bases, and 7 bases lay in between. This CDR3 has 13 amino acids. CDR3 coding DNA: TGTGCCAGCAGTGTGGGCAACTCCTACGAGCAGTACTTC. This codes for CASSVGNSYEQYF.

The CDR3 region is CASLRGGSPLHF. CDR3 sequence (DNA): TGTGCCAGCCTTCGGGGAGGATCACCCCTCCACTTT. This rearrangement joins TRBV6-1 to TRBJ1-6, with D unresolved. The CDR3 has 12 amino acids. Per the germline V gene, CDR1 is MNHNS and CDR2 is SASEGT. Trimming removed 8 bases from V and 10 bases from J, with 12 bases in between.

The chain carries TRBV5-1 and TRBJ2-1; TRBD1 agrees at 7 bases. Germline V gives CDR1 SGHRS, CDR2 YFSETQ. This CDR3 comprises 14 residues. With 2 bases clipped from V and 2 bases from J, the junction kept 1 base outside the gene matches. The CDR3 reads CASSFTGAYNEQFF. CDR3 nucleotides: TGCGCCAGCAGCTTCACAGGGGCCTACAATGAGCAGTTCTTC.

A few counts support this clone. This chain links TRBV9 with TRBJ1-4; tentative D call: TRBD1 (6 bases). V lost 3 bases and J 5 bases, leaving 11 bases between the germline ends. This CDR3 contains 14 residues. Germline V gene lookup returns CDR1 SGDLS and CDR2 YYNGEE. CDR3 bases: TGTGCCAGCAGCGGGGGGCAGGGAAATGAAAAACTGTTTTTT. Translated, it gives CASSGGQGNEKLFF.

The chain combines TRBV9 with TRBJ2-3; TRBD1 agrees at 10 bases. The CDR3 has 16 residues. The germline gives CDR1 SGDLS, CDR2 YYNGEE. Trimming removed 1 base from V and 3 bases from J; junction bases left unmatched: 5. The CDR3 coding sequence is TGTGCCAGCAGCGTAACAAGGACAGGGGGGACAGATACGCAGTATTTT. Translating gives CASSVTRTGGTDTQYF.

V usage is TRBV5-1 and J usage is TRBJ2-3; 8 bases fit TRBD1. The CDR3 contains 17 residues. Trimming removed 0 bases from V and 7 bases from J; junction bases left unmatched: 13. CDR1 SGHRS and CDR2 YFSETQ come from the germline V gene. The CDR3 spells CASSLEAPGGLGNTQYF. DNA for the CDR3: TGCGCCAGCAGCTTGGAAGCCCCAGGGGGCCTCGGTAATACGCAGTATTTT.

The J gene is TRBJ1-6, the V gene TRBV7-2, with a tentative D call TRBD1 (6 bases). With 3 bases removed from V and 3 bases from J, the gap between germline ends came to 9 bases. Per germline, CDR1 SGHTA and CDR2 FQGNSA. The length of the CDR3 is 15 residues. CDR3 nucleotides: TGTGCCAGCAGCTTTATACAGGGCTATAATTCACCCCTCCACTTT. It is translated as CASSFIQGYNSPLHF. Full variable domain (outside the CDR3, taken from reference TRBV7-2 and TRBJ1-6): GAGVSQSPSNKVTEKGKDVELRCDPISGHTALYWYRQSLGQGLEFLIYFQGNSAPDKSGLPSDRFSAERTGGSVSTLTIQRTQQEDSAVYLCASSFIQGYNSPLHFGNGTRLTVT.

The gene calls are TRBV7-2 and TRBJ1-2; D is possibly TRBD1 (5 bases). The CDR3 totals 15 residues. The germline V and J ends were trimmed by 1 base and 0 bases, with 9 bases remaining between them. In germline, CDR1 is SGHTA, CDR2 FQGNSA. CDR3 amino acids: CASSLESGTNYGYTF. The CDR3 region has the DNA TGTGCCAGCAGCTTAGAGTCAGGGACTAACTATGGCTACACCTTC.

This clone was seen once. This rearrangement joins TRBV5-1 to TRBJ2-7, with D possibly TRBD1 on 6 matching bases. The CDR3 runs to 15 residues. CDR1 SGHRS and CDR2 YFSETQ come from the germline V gene. Trimming left V 0 bases short and J 0 bases short, with 10 bases between. CDR3 residues: CASSLGTARSYEQYF. DNA for the CDR3: TGCGCCAGCAGCTTGGGGACAGCCCGCTCCTACGAGCAGTACTTC.

CDR3 nucleotides: TGTGCCAGCAGCTTAGTTCGGGTTGCGGAGACCCAGTACTTC. Its protein is CASSLVRVAETQYF. This rearrangement joins TRBV7-2 to TRBJ2-5, with unresolved D. Deletions cut 1 base from V and 5 bases from J, with 11 bases between. This CDR3 region has 14 residues. CDR1 SGHTA and CDR2 FQGNSA come from the germline V gene.

This clone showed up just once. The rearrangement joins TRBV6-5 to TRBJ2-1; the match to TRBD1 covers 7 bases. CDR1 is MNHEY and CDR2 is SVGAGI in the germline V gene. The V segment lost 2 bases and the J segment 4 bases; nucleotides outside the gene matches: 8. The CDR3 runs 16 residues. CDR3 sequence reads: CASSYPTGSLYNEQFF. The CDR3 DNA reads TGTGCCAGCAGTTACCCGACAGGGTCCCTTTACAATGAGCAGTTCTTC.

This sequence joins TRBV5-4 and TRBJ2-7; maybe TRBD1 (6 bases). This CDR3 spans 14 amino acids. The germline V and J ends were trimmed by 3 bases and 1 base, with 11 bases remaining between them. Germline loops: CDR1 SGHNT, CDR2 YYREEE (reference sequence). CDR3 sequence: CASSSPTGSYEQYF. As DNA, the CDR3 is TGTGCCAGCAGCTCGCCGACAGGATCCTACGAGCAGTACTTC.

The chain links TRBV4-1 to TRBJ1-5, with no clear D. Germline CDR1 is MGHRA and CDR2 is YSYEKL. The germline V and J ends were trimmed by 1 base and 0 bases, with 7 bases remaining between them. The CDR3 consists of 15 residues. The CDR3 spells CASSQVTVSNQPQHF. CDR3 bases: TGCGCCAGCAGCCAAGTTACGGTTAGCAATCAGCCCCAGCATTTT.

The chain combines TRBV19 with TRBJ1-2, with 8 bases that match TRBD1. V dropped 6 bases and J dropped 8; count of bases not matched to a gene: 8. The germline CDR1 and CDR2 sequences are LNHDA and SQIVND (reference sequence). This CDR3 region has 13 residues. CDR3 sequence (DNA): TGTGCCAGTAGGAAAGACAGGGGAAAAGGCTACACCTTC. Translating gives CASRKDRGKGYTF.

V and J are TRBV7-9 and TRBJ1-3; 9 bases are a match to TRBD1. Germline V lookup: CDR1 SEHNR, CDR2 FQNEAQ (reference sequence). The CDR3 contains 15 residues. Trimming cost V 0 bases and J 4 bases; bases outside gene matches: 1. CDR3 bases: TGTGCCAGCAGCTTAGCTGGGACAGGGGGAAACACCATATATTTT. Protein sequence: CASSLAGTGGNTIYF.

The chain joins TRBV29-1 to TRBJ1-2; 9 nucleotides line up with TRBD1. The germline CDR1 and CDR2 sequences are SQVTM and ANQGSEA. The CDR3 sequence is 14 residues long. CDR3 residues: CRGGQGGSNYGYTF. CDR3 bases: TGCAGGGGGGGACAGGGCGGTTCTAACTATGGCTACACCTTC.

V and J are TRBV27 and TRBJ2-7; 12 bases match TRBD1. This CDR3 region has 17 residues. Trimming cost V 7 bases and J 3 bases; bases outside gene matches: 13. Germline V gene lookup returns CDR1 MNHEY and CDR2 SMNVEV (reference sequence). The CDR3 DNA sequence: TGTGCCAGCAATCTACGGGGACAGGGGGCTTTTCACTACGAGCAGTACTTC. This sequence encodes CASNLRGQGAFHYEQYF.

This clone was seen a few times. The chain combines TRBV7-8 with TRBJ1-2; D unresolved. Germline V gene lookup returns CDR1 SGHVS and CDR2 FQNEAQ. The CDR3 covers 13 residues. Trimming cost V 5 bases and J 8 bases, with 15 bases left between them. CDR3 nucleotide sequence: TGTGCCAGCAGCCCAATCGGCGGTGGGGGCTACACCTTC. Translating it yields CASSPIGGGGYTF.

This sequence joins TRBV9 and TRBJ2-2; D call uncertain. This CDR3 spans 14 amino acids. Trimming pared 0 bases from V and 4 bases from J, leaving 7 bases between. Germline V lookup: CDR1 SGDLS, CDR2 YYNGEE. The DNA of the CDR3 is TGTGCCAGCAGCGTAGGTCCGTCCACCGGGGAGCTGTTTTTT. It codes for CASSVGPSTGELFF.

CDR3 sequence: CASSTETGKAYEQYF. CDR3 nucleotides: TGTGCCAGTAGTACCGAGACAGGGAAGGCTTACGAGCAGTACTTC. V and J are TRBV19 and TRBJ2-7, with 7 bases that match TRBD1. Germline lookup yields CDR1 LNHDA and CDR2 SQIVND (reference sequence). V was clipped by 4 bases and J by 4 bases; unmatched bases: 10. The CDR3 sequence is 15 residues long.

Concerning this clone: The junction shows a germline mismatch at one end, possibly a read error. The chain uses TRBV5-6 and TRBJ2-6, with D possibly TRBD1 on 5 matching bases. The CDR3 covers 16 residues. Germline V gene lookup returns CDR1 SGHDT and CDR2 YYEEEE. The CDR3 loop reads CASEERATSGANVLTF. The DNA for the CDR3 is TGTGCCAGCGAGGAACGGGCCACCTCTGGGGCCAACGTCCTGACCTTC.

The chain couples TRBV6-1 to TRBJ1-1; TRBD1 aligns across 7 bases. Germline CDR1 and CDR2: MNHNS and SASEGT. The CDR3 is made up of 14 amino acids. With 4 bases clipped from V and 3 bases from J, the junction kept 5 bases outside the gene matches. This CDR3 reads CASSGQGEDTEAFF. The CDR3 DNA reads TGTGCCAGCAGTGGCCAGGGGGAGGACACTGAAGCTTTCTTT.

Comments on this clone: Other DNA sequences in this sample translate to the same CDR3. This chain connects TRBV5-5 to TRBJ2-7, with 7 bases that match TRBD2. CDR3 length: 15 amino acids. Germline V gene sequence: CDR1 SGHKS, CDR2 YYEKEE (reference sequence). Losses at the gene ends were 0 bases for V and 0 bases for J; bases not matched to a gene: 3. In DNA form, the CDR3 reads TGTGCCAGCAGCTTGGGAACGGGGGGCTCCTACGAGCAGTACTTC. Translating it yields CASSLGTGGSYEQYF.

V usage is TRBV5-1 and J usage is TRBJ1-5; perhaps TRBD1 as D (6 bases). There are 14 residues in the CDR3. The germline gives CDR1 SGHRS, CDR2 YFSETQ. Trimming cost V 4 bases and J 0 bases, with 8 bases left between them. This CDR3 reads CASSMDSSNQPQHF. The DNA of the CDR3 is TGCGCCAGCAGCATGGACAGTAGCAATCAGCCCCAGCATTTT.

This clone appeared a few times. The chain recombines TRBV9 with TRBJ2-6; TRBD1 agrees at 8 bases. This CDR3 region has 18 residues. Looked up from germline, CDR1 is SGDLS and CDR2 is YYNGEE. J gave up 2 bases and V 0 bases, and 7 bases lay outside the gene matches. CDR3 DNA: TGTGCCAGCAGCGTAGTCCCAGGGGGCAGGGCTGGGGCCAACGTCCTGACTTTC. The encoded protein is CASSVVPGGRAGANVLTF.

This chain joins TRBV6-5 and TRBJ1-2, with 7 bases matching TRBD1. The germline V gene has CDR1 MNHEY and CDR2 SVGAGI. There are 14 residues in the CDR3. The V and J ends lost 2 bases and 8 bases, in that order; junction bases with no gene match: 8. For the CDR3, the DNA is TGTGCCAGCAGTTACGCTAACAGGGGTCGGGGCTACACCTTC. Amino acids: CASSYANRGRGYTF.

This chain links TRBV5-1 with TRBJ2-3; 14 bases are a match to TRBD2. The V gene end was trimmed by 4 bases and the J gene end by 3 bases; junction bases not matched to a gene: 4. The CDR3 sequence is 16 residues long. Per germline, CDR1 SGHRS and CDR2 YFSETQ. CDR3 nucleotide sequence: TGCGCCAGCAGCGTGGGACTAGCGGGGGTTACAGATACGCAGTATTTT. Translated, it gives CASSVGLAGVTDTQYF.

This clone was detected a few times. This rearrangement joins TRBV7-2 to TRBJ2-2; TRBD2 agrees at 9 bases. The CDR3 covers 16 residues. Germline trimming cut 2 bases from V and 2 bases from J; bases unmatched to any gene: 3. CDR1 SGHTA and CDR2 FQGNSA come from the germline V gene. CDR3 coding DNA: TGTGCCAGCAGCTTACCTAGCGGGATCAACACCGGGGAGCTGTTTTTT. It codes for CASSLPSGINTGELFF. The variable domain in full, with the rest retrieved from reference TRBV7-2 and TRBJ2-2, is GAGVSQSPSNKVTEKGKDVELRCDPISGHTALYWYRQSLGQGLEFLIYFQGNSAPDKSGLPSDRFSAERTGGSVSTLTIQRTQQEDSAVYLCASSLPSGINTGELFFGEGSRLTVL.

V usage is TRBV7-9 and J usage is TRBJ2-7; TRBD2 is a possible D gene (6 bases). The CDR3 totals 13 residues. V was cut by 5 bases and J by 6 bases, with 14 bases left in between. Germline CDR1 SEHNR, CDR2 FQNEAQ (reference sequence). DNA of the CDR3: TGTGCCAGCAGCAAACCCCTGGAGGGCGAGCAGTACTTC. Protein sequence: CASSKPLEGEQYF.